These T cell receptor beta chains were read from a single sample in a study of T-cell memory formation after mild COVID-19. TCRdb fed the 5' RACE reads into MiXCR, producing one record per CDR3 protein. Of 120,000 or so distinct CDR3 sequences in the sample, approximately 16% are singletons; the top ten hold over 11%. Sequencing was performed on PBMCs or a T cell subset sorted from them (not recorded which). The source of these receptors is an adult woman who had mild COVID-19 (a few samples of this study predate the infection). Cell type and time point are not known. The CDR3 runs from the conserved cysteine through the conserved F or W.

J gene: TRBJ2-7; V gene: TRBV24-1; CDR3 protein: CATSDGLAGGYEQYF
J gene: TRBJ2-5; V gene: TRBV15; CDR3 protein: CATSTYTGSETQYF
J gene: TRBJ1-2; V gene: TRBV3-1; CDR3 protein: CASSQQRNYGYTF
J gene: TRBJ2-7; V gene: TRBV11-2; CDR3 protein: CASSRADSYEQYF
J gene: TRBJ2-7; V gene: TRBV27; CDR3 protein: CASSYNTGGEQYF
J gene: TRBJ2-1; V gene: TRBV6-2/TRBV6-3; CDR3 protein: CASSYSGSGSSYNEQFF
J gene: TRBJ2-7; V gene: TRBV4-3; CDR3 protein: CASSQVSGFYEQYF
J gene: TRBJ2-7; V gene: TRBV25-1; CDR3 protein: CASSGSRGPSSYEQYF
J gene: TRBJ2-7; V gene: TRBV12-3/TRBV12-4; CDR3 protein: CASSLGGTPYEQYF
J gene: TRBJ2-5; V gene: TRBV12-3/TRBV12-4; CDR3 protein: CASSFPGRRGWETQYF
J gene: TRBJ2-1; V gene: TRBV7-2; CDR3 protein: CASSLTMKSNEQFF
J gene: TRBJ1-3; V gene: TRBV11-1; CDR3 protein: CASSFVDRALTSGNTIYF
J gene: TRBJ2-5; V gene: TRBV2; CDR3 protein: CASGITETQYF
J gene: TRBJ2-1; V gene: TRBV5-4; CDR3 protein: CATGGSHEQFF
J gene: TRBJ2-3; V gene: TRBV28; CDR3 protein: CASGQGKHPQYF
J gene: TRBJ2-3; V gene: TRBV7-9; CDR3 protein: CASSLAGVVDTQYF
J gene: TRBJ1-1; V gene: TRBV20-1; CDR3 protein: CSARIGAALDEAFF
J gene: TRBJ2-3; V gene: TRBV5-1; CDR3 protein: CASSLGTSGGADTQYF
J gene: TRBJ2-5; V gene: TRBV6-2/TRBV6-3; CDR3 protein: CASSLGLAGGPEETQYF
J gene: TRBJ1-1; V gene: TRBV12-3/TRBV12-4; CDR3 protein: CASNLLGADRFNTEAFF
J gene: TRBJ1-2; V gene: TRBV12-3/TRBV12-4; CDR3 protein: CASSLLLTGGGYTF
J gene: TRBJ1-1; V gene: TRBV29-1; CDR3 protein: CSVGTWMNTEAFF
J gene: TRBJ2-1; V gene: TRBV5-1; CDR3 protein: CASKPESSYNEQFF